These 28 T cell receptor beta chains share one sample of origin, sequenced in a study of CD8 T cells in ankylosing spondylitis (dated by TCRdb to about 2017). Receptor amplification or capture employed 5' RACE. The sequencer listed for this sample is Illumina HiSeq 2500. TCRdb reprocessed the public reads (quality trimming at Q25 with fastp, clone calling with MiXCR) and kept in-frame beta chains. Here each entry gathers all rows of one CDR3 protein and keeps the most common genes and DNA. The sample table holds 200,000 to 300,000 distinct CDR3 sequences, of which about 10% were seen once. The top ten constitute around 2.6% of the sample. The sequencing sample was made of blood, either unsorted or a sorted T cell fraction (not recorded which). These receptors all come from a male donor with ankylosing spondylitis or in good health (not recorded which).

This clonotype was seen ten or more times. The CDR3 protein is CASSLGQVLRDEQYF. The CDR3 coding sequence is TGCGCCAGCAGCCTGGGACAGGTTCTTCGAGACGAGCAGTACTTC. This chain uses TRBV5-1 with TRBJ2-7; 8 positions match TRBD1. Trimming at V came to 4 bases and at J to 5 bases, leaving 11 bases not matched to a gene. This CDR3 has 15 amino acids. From germline, CDR1 is SGHRS and CDR2 YFSETQ. Supplemented by reference TRBV5-1 and TRBJ2-7, the full variable domain reads KAGVTQTPRYLIKTRGQQVTLSCSPISGHRSVSWYQQTPGQGLQFLFEYFSETQRNKGNFPGRFSGRQFSNSRSEMNVSTLELGDSALYLCASSLGQVLRDEQYFGPGTRLTVT.

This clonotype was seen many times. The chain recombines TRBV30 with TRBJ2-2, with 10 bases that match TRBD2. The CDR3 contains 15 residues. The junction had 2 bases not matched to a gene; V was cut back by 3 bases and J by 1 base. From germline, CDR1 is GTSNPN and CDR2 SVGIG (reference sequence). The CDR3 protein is CAWSRTSGNTGELFF. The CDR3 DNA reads TGTGCCTGGAGCCGGACTAGCGGGAACACCGGGGAGCTGTTTTTT.

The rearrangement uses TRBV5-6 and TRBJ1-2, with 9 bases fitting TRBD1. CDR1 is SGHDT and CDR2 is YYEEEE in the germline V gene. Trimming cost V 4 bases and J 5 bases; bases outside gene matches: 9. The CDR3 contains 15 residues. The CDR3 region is CASSQPFGQGYGYTF. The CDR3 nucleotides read TGTGCCAGCAGCCAACCATTCGGACAGGGGTATGGCTACACCTTC.

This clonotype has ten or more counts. For the CDR3, the DNA is TGTGCCAGCACCCAGGGACTAGCGAAAAACATTCAGTACTTC. Amino acid sequence: CASTQGLAKNIQYF. The chain combines TRBV12-3 or TRBV12-4 with TRBJ2-4; the match to TRBD2 covers 10 bases. This CDR3 is built from 14 residues. The ends lost 7 bases at V and 4 bases at J; junction bases unmatched: 4.

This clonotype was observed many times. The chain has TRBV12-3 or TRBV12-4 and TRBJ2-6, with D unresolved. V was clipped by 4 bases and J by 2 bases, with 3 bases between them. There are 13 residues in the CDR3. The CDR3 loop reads CASSWAGANVLTF. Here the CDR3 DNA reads TGTGCCAGCAGTTGGGCTGGGGCCAACGTCCTGACTTTC.

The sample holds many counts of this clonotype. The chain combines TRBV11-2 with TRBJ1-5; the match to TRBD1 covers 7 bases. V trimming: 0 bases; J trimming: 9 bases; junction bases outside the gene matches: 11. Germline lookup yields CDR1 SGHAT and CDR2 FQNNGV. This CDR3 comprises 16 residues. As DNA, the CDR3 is TGTGCCAGCAGCTTAGATCTGGGCAGGGGGGAACGGCCCCAGCATTTT. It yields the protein CASSLDLGRGERPQHF.

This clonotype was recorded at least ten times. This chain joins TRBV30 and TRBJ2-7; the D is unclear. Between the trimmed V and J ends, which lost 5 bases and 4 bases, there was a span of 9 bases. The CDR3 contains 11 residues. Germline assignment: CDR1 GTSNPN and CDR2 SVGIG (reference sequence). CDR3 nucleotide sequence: TGTGCCTGGGGCACAGTTTACGAGCAGTACTTC. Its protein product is CAWGTVYEQYF.

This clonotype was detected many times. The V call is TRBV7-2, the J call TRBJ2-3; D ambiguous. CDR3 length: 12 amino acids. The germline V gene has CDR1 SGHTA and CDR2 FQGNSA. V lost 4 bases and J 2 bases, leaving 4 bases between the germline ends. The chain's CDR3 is CASSSFTDTQYF. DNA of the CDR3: TGTGCCAGCAGCTCATTCACAGATACGCAGTATTTT.

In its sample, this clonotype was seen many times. The CDR3, as DNA: TGTGCCAGCAGCCAAGTTCGGACTAGCGGTGGCGACGAGCAGTACTTC. Translating it yields CASSQVRTSGGDEQYF. The chain combines TRBV3-1 with TRBJ2-7, with TRBD2 identical over 10 bases. CDR1 and CDR2 from the germline V gene are LGHDT and YNNKEL (reference sequence). The CDR3 has 16 residues. Trimming cost V 1 base and J 5 bases; bases outside gene matches: 8.

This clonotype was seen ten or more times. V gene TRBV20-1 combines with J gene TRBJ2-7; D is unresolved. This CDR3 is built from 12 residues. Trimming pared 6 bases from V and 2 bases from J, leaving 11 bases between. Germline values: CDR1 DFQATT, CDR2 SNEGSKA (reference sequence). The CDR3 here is CSASLGTYEQYF. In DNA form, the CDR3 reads TGCAGTGCCTCTTTGGGCACCTACGAGCAGTACTTC.

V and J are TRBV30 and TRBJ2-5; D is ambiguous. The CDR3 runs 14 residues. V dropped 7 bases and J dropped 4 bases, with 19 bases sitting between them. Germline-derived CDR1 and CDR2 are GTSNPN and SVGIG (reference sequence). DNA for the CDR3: TGTGCCTTTTTCACCCCGCCTGGTACAGAGACCCAGTACTTC. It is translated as CAFFTPPGTETQYF.

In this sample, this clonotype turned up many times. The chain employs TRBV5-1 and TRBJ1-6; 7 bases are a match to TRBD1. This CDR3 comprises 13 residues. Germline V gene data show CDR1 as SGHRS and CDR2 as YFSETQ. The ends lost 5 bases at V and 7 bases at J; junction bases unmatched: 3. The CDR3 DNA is TGCGCCAGCAGTCAGGGACAGAATTCACCCCTCCACTTT. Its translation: CASSQGQNSPLHF.

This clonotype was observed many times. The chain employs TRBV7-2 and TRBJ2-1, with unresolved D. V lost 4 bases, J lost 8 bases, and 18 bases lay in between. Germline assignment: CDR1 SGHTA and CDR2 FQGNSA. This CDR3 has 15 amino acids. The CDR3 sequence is CASSSATDSRYEQFF. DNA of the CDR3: TGTGCCAGCAGCTCCGCAACTGATAGTAGGTATGAGCAGTTCTTC.

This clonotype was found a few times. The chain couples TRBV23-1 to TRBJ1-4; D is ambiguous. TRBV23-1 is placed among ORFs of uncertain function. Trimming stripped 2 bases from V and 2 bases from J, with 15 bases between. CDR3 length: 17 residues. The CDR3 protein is CASSQIRSAGTNEKLFF. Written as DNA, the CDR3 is TGCGCCAGCAGTCAAATTCGGTCCGCGGGTACTAATGAAAAACTGTTTTTT.

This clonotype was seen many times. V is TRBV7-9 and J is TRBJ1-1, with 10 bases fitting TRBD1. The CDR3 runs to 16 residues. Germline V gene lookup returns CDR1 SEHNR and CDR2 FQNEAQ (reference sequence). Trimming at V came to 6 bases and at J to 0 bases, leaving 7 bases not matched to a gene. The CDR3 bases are TGTGCCAGCAGATACGGACAGGGGGAATTGAACACTGAAGCTTTCTTT. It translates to CASRYGQGELNTEAFF.

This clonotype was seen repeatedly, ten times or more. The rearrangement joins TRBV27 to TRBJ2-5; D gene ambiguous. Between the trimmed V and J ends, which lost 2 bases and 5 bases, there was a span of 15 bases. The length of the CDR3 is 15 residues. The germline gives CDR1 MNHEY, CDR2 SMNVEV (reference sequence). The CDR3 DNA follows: TGTGCCAGCAGTTTAAGGTCGACCGTAAGGGAGACCCAGTACTTC. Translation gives CASSLRSTVRETQYF.

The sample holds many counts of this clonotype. The CDR3 coding sequence is TGTGCCAGCAGTTTAGGACTAGCGGGGGGGCCGAATGAGCAGTTCTTC. Protein: CASSLGLAGGPNEQFF. This rearrangement joins TRBV12-3 or TRBV12-4 to TRBJ2-1; 14 bases agree with TRBD2. Germline trimming cut 1 base from V and 7 bases from J; bases unmatched to any gene: 3. The CDR3 consists of 16 residues.

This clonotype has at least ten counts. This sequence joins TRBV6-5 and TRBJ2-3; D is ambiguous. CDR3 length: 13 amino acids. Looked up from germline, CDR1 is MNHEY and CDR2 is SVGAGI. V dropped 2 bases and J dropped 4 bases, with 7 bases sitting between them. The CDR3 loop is CASSYGSPDTQYF. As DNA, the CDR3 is TGTGCCAGCAGTTACGGGTCTCCAGATACGCAGTATTTT.

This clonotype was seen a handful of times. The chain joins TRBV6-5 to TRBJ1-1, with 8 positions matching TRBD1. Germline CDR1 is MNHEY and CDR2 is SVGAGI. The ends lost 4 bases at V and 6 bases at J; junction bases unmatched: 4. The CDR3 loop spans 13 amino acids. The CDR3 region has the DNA TGTGCCAGCAGTTCTGAGGACAGGGCTGAAGCTTTCTTT. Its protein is CASSSEDRAEAFF.

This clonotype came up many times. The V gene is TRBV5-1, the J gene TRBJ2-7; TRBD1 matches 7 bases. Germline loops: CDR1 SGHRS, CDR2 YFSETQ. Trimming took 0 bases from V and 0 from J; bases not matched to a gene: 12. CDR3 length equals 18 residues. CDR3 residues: CASSLGVRGGQSSYEQYF. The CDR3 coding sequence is TGCGCCAGCAGCTTGGGTGTACGTGGGGGACAGAGCTCCTACGAGCAGTACTTC.

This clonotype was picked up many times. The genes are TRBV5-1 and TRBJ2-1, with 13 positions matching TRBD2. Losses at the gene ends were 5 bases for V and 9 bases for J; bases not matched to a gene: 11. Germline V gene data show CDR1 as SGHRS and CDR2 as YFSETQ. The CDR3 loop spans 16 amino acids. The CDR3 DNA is TGCGCCAGCAGGCCCCCCGGGACTAGCGGGGCAGGTGAGCAGTTCTTC. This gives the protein CASRPPGTSGAGEQFF. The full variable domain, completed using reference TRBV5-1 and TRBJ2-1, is KAGVTQTPRYLIKTRGQQVTLSCSPISGHRSVSWYQQTPGQGLQFLFEYFSETQRNKGNFPGRFSGRQFSNSRSEMNVSTLELGDSALYLCASRPPGTSGAGEQFFGPGTRLTVL.

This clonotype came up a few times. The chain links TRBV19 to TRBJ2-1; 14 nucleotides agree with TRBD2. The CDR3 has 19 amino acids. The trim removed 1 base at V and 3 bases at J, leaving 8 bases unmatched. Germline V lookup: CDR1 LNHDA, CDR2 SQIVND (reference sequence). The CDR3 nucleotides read TGTGCCAGTAGTATAGGTGGGACTAGCGGGGGCCCTGGCTACAATGAGCAGTTCTTC. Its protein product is CASSIGGTSGGPGYNEQFF.

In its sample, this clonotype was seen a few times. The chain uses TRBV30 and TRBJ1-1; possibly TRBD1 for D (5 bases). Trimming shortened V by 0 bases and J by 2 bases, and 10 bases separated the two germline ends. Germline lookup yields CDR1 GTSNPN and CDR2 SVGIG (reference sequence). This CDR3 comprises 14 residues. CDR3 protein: CAWSVRGRNTEAFF. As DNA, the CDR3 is TGTGCCTGGAGTGTAAGGGGCCGCAACACTGAAGCTTTCTTT.

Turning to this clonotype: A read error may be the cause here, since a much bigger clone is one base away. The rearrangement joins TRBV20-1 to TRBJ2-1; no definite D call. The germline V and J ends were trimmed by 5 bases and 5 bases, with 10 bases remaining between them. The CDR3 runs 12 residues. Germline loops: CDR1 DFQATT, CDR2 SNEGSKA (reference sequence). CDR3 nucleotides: TGCAGTGCTGGGCAGGCAGACAATGAGCAGTTCTTC. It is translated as CSAGQADNEQFF.

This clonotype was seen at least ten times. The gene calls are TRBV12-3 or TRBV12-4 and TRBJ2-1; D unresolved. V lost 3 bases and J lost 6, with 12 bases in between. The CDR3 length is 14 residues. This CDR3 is CASSFQAGANEQFF. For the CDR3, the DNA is TGTGCCAGCAGTTTTCAGGCAGGAGCCAATGAGCAGTTCTTC.

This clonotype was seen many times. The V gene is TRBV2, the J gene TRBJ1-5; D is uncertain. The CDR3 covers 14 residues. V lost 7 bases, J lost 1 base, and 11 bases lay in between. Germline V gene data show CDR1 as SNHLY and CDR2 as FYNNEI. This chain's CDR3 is CASKGGASNQPQHF. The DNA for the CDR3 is TGTGCCAGCAAGGGTGGAGCGAGCAATCAGCCCCAGCATTTT.

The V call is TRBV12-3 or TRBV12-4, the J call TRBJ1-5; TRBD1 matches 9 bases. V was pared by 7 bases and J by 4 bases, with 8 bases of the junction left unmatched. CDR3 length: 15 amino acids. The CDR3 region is CASTITGGLNQPQHF. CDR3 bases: TGTGCCAGCACTATCACAGGGGGCCTTAATCAGCCCCAGCATTTT.

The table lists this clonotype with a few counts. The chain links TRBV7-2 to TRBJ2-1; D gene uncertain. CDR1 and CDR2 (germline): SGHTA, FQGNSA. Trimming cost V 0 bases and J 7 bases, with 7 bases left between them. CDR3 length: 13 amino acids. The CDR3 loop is CASSLASRNEQFF. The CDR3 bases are TGTGCCAGCAGCTTAGCGTCGAGAAATGAGCAGTTCTTC.